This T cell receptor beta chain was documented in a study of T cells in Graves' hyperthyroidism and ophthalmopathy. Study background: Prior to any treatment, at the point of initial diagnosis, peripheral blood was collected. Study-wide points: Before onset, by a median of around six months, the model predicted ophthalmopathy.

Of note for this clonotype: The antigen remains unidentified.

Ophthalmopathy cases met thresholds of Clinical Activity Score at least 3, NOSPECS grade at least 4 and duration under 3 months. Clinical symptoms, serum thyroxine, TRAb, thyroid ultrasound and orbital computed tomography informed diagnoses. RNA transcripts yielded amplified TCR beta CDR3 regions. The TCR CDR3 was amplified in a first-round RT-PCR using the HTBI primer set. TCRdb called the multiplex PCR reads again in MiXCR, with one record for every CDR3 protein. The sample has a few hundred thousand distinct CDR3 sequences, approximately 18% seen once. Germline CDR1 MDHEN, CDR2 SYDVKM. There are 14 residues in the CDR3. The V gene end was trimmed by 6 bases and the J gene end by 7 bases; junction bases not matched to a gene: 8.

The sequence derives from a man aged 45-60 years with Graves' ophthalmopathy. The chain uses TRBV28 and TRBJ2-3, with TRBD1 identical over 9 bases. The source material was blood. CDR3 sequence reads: CASSPGQGLNTQYF. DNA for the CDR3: TGTGCCAGCAGCCCGGGACAGGGTTTGAATACGCAGTATTTT.